These 21 T cell receptor beta chains came from one sample sequenced in a study of blood T cell repertoires in COVID-19. The protocol was immunoSEQ multiplex PCR, while the TCRdb copy is restricted to in-frame clones and leaves out a portion. The sample comprises around 100,000 clones, approximately 83% of which are singletons, and 2% to 3% rests with the top ten. Sequences were obtained from PBMCs or T cells enriched from blood (not recorded which). These receptors were obtained from a woman between 50 and 59 years old who had recovered from COVID-19.

The gene calls are TRBV18 and TRBJ2-3, with 8 bases matching TRBD1. Germline V gene sequence: CDR1 KGHSH, CDR2 LQKENI. This CDR3 contains 15 residues. The ends lost 6 bases at V and 3 bases at J; junction bases unmatched: 8. CDR3 protein: CASSTGDSRTDTQYF. CDR3 bases: TGTGCCAGCTCGACAGGGGACTCGAGGACAGATACGCAGTATTTT.

This chain joins TRBV7-6 and TRBJ1-6; possible D gene TRBD1, 5 bases. Germline CDR1 SGHVS, CDR2 FNYEAQ. Trimming left V 5 bases short and J 8 bases short, with 13 bases between. The CDR3 extends over 14 amino acids. The CDR3: CASSNSPGYSPLHF. CDR3 nucleotides: TGTGCCAGCAGCAACAGCCCAGGGTATTCACCCCTCCACTTT.

V usage is TRBV7-9 and J usage is TRBJ2-3; a weak D match, TRBD1 (6 bases). The germline V and J ends were trimmed by 7 bases and 0 bases, with 14 bases remaining between them. This CDR3 spans 15 amino acids. In germline, CDR1 is SEHNR, CDR2 FQNEAQ (reference sequence). The CDR3 here is CASMGRGMSTDTQYF. The CDR3 DNA reads TGTGCCAGCATGGGCAGGGGCATGAGCACAGATACGCAGTATTTT.

The chain carries TRBV19 and TRBJ1-1; D unclear. CDR1 and CDR2 (germline): LNHDA, SQIVND (reference sequence). V was clipped by 7 bases and J by 4 bases, with 10 bases between them. The CDR3 length is 12 residues. The CDR3 sequence: CASNSGSTEAFF. In nucleotides, the CDR3 is TGTGCCAGTAATTCGGGGTCCACTGAAGCTTTCTTT. The whole variable domain, remainder taken from reference TRBV19 and TRBJ1-1, is DGGITQSPKYLFRKEGQNVTLSCEQNLNHDAMYWYRQDPGQGLRLIYYSQIVNDFQKGDIAEGYSVSREKKESFPLTVTSAQKNPTAFYLCASNSGSTEAFFGQGTRLTVV.

This chain uses TRBV5-4 with TRBJ2-5; 9 bases match TRBD2. In germline, CDR1 is SGHNT, CDR2 YYREEE (reference sequence). J was trimmed by 4 bases and V by 0 bases; bases with no gene match: 7. This CDR3 has 16 residues. This chain's CDR3 is CASSLEARGGRETQYF. The CDR3 DNA sequence: TGTGCCAGCAGCTTGGAGGCGCGGGGGGGCCGAGAGACCCAGTACTTC.

The CDR3 loop is CASSRTRGLADANTGELFF. The CDR3, as DNA: TGTGCCAGCAGCCGTACCAGGGGACTAGCGGATGCGAACACCGGGGAGCTGTTTTTT. The V gene is TRBV7-8, the J gene TRBJ2-2; 11 bases are shared with TRBD2. This CDR3 region has 19 residues. V was pared by 5 bases and J by 0 bases, with 11 bases of the junction left unmatched. Looked up from germline, CDR1 is SGHVS and CDR2 is FQNEAQ.

In its sample, this clone was seen a few times. This chain joins TRBV11-1 and TRBJ2-5; D gene ambiguous. Germline V lookup: CDR1 SGHAT, CDR2 FQDESV (reference sequence). The CDR3 extends over 12 amino acids. With 5 bases removed from V and 4 bases from J, the gap between germline ends came to 8 bases. The CDR3 nucleotides are TGTGCCAGCAGCCGTTCTCGAGAGACCCAGTACTTC. Protein sequence: CASSRSRETQYF.

This clone was found a few times. As DNA, the CDR3 is TGTGCCAACAGCCGGGACTCTTCCACAGATACGCAGTATTTT. This gives the protein CANSRDSSTDTQYF. V usage is TRBV2 and J usage is TRBJ2-3; perhaps TRBD2 as D (6 bases). The length of the CDR3 is 14 residues. Germline CDR1 reads SNHLY; CDR2 reads FYNNEI. Trimming removed 10 bases from V and 2 bases from J, with 16 bases in between.

The rearrangement joins TRBV9 to TRBJ2-1; 10 bases fit TRBD2. This CDR3 region has 17 residues. The V segment lost 1 base and the J segment 8 bases; nucleotides outside the gene matches: 12. The germline CDR1 and CDR2 sequences are SGDLS and YYNGEE. The CDR3 DNA reads as TGTGCCAGCAGCGTATCTAGCGGGAGTCTAGGGGTGGATGAGCAGTTCTTC. This gives the protein CASSVSSGSLGVDEQFF.

This clone was detected a few times. This chain links TRBV3-1 (or the pseudogene TRBV3-2) with TRBJ2-7; a weak D match, TRBD2 (6 bases). V gave up 1 base and J gave up 13 bases, with 17 bases separating them. Germline CDR1 is LGHDT and CDR2 is YNNKEL (reference sequence). This CDR3 region has 13 residues. This CDR3 is CASSQGAGTHLYF. The CDR3 DNA is TGTGCCAGCAGCCAAGGGGCAGGGACTCACTTATACTTC.

The chain links TRBV27 to TRBJ2-7, with a tentative D call TRBD1 (6 bases). The CDR3 totals 12 residues. Looked up from germline, CDR1 is MNHEY and CDR2 is SMNVEV (reference sequence). Trimming stripped 3 bases from V and 5 bases from J, with 8 bases between. CDR3 residues: CASSFYRDEQYF. CDR3 coding DNA: TGTGCCAGCAGTTTTTACAGGGACGAGCAGTACTTC.

The CDR3 reads CASSDQSTDTQYF. The CDR3 bases are TGTGCCAGCAGTGACCAGAGCACAGATACGCAGTATTTT. This chain connects TRBV2 to TRBJ2-3; D not certain. The ends were cut back, 3 bases at V and 0 bases at J, with 4 bases in the middle. This CDR3 is 13 amino acids long. Germline values: CDR1 SNHLY, CDR2 FYNNEI.

The V gene is TRBV28, the J gene TRBJ1-1; D uncertain. This CDR3 has 12 amino acids. V was shortened by 1 base and J by 3 bases, with 3 bases between the two germline ends. Germline lookup yields CDR1 MDHEN and CDR2 SYDVKM. In DNA, the CDR3 is TGTGCCAGCAGTTTATTAGACACTGAAGCTTTCTTT. This sequence encodes CASSLLDTEAFF.

The rearrangement joins TRBV27 to TRBJ2-2, with TRBD2 identical over 9 bases. Germline values: CDR1 MNHEY, CDR2 SMNVEV (reference sequence). The CDR3 has 14 residues. Unmatched junction bases numbered 7, after V lost 5 bases and J lost 9 bases. CDR3 bases: TGTGCCAGCAGTACCGCGGGGGGGCTCTGGGAGCTGTTTTTT. As protein: CASSTAGGLWELFF.

The chain recombines TRBV30 with TRBJ2-5, with 15 bases identical to TRBD2. V lost 0 bases and J lost 6; bases outside the gene matches: 5. There are 16 residues in the CDR3. CDR1 and CDR2 (germline): GTSNPN, SVGIG (reference sequence). The CDR3 spells CAWSVRTSGGAKTQYF. CDR3 sequence (DNA): TGTGCCTGGAGTGTACGGACTAGCGGGGGGGCAAAGACCCAGTACTTC.

This clone was observed a single time. The chain links TRBV11-2 to TRBJ1-2, with 10 bases matching TRBD1. Per germline, CDR1 SGHAT and CDR2 FQNNGV. V shed 6 bases, J shed 4 bases, and the junction held 11 bases outside the gene matches. This CDR3 spans 16 amino acids. The CDR3 DNA reads TGTGCCAGCAGTTTCGCCTTGACAGGGGGCATCTATGGCTACACCTTC. This codes for CASSFALTGGIYGYTF.

The rearrangement joins TRBV27 to TRBJ2-7; D might be TRBD2 (5 bases). CDR1 is MNHEY, CDR2 SMNVEV, per germline (reference sequence). This CDR3 contains 20 residues. V lost 4 bases and J 0 bases, leaving 28 bases between the germline ends. The CDR3 is CASSSVAGRGALSFSYEQYF. The CDR3 region has the DNA TGTGCCAGCAGTTCAGTCGCCGGACGGGGAGCCCTCTCCTTCTCCTACGAGCAGTACTTC.

The V and J genes are TRBV5-1 and TRBJ1-3; the D gene is possibly TRBD1 (5 bases). The CDR3 sequence is 18 residues long. Germline CDR1 and CDR2: SGHRS and YFSETQ. The V and J ends lost 1 base and 0 bases respectively, with 17 bases between them. CDR3 nucleotides: TGCGCCAGCAGCTTGTATGTGACAGCGTACAACTCTGGAAACACCATATATTTT. This sequence encodes CASSLYVTAYNSGNTIYF.

The chain recombines TRBV13 with TRBJ2-6; D call uncertain. V shed 3 bases and J shed 10 bases, with 7 bases lying between them. Germline V lookup: CDR1 PRHDT, CDR2 FYEKMQ (reference sequence). The CDR3 consists of 12 residues. The CDR3 loop is CASSFSVNVLTF. CDR3 bases: TGTGCCAGCAGCTTTTCTGTTAACGTCCTGACTTTC.

The DNA of the CDR3 is TGTGCCAGCAGCCAAGAAGTTAGCACCCGAGATACGCAGTATTTT. It is translated as CASSQEVSTRDTQYF. V gene TRBV14 combines with J gene TRBJ2-3; D gene ambiguous. This CDR3 has 15 amino acids. V shed 0 bases and J shed 5 bases, with 12 bases lying between them. Germline CDR1 is SGHDN and CDR2 is FVKESK.

J is TRBJ2-2 and V is TRBV3-1 (or the pseudogene TRBV3-2), with 11 bases that match TRBD2. Germline V gene sequence: CDR1 LGHDT, CDR2 YNNKEL (reference sequence). This CDR3 contains 15 residues. V trimming: 8 bases; J trimming: 6 bases; junction bases outside the gene matches: 8. The CDR3 sequence: CASRQASGGPGELFF. The CDR3, as DNA: TGTGCCAGCCGACAGGCTAGCGGGGGGCCCGGGGAGCTGTTTTTT.